Following are 32 T cell receptor beta chains from one sample sequenced in a study of OX40 agonist ivuxolimab in advanced cancers. The method behind the library was the immunoSEQ multiplex PCR assay. TCRdb re-hosts the immuneACCESS table, in-frame sequences only. Its copies lack some clones; in the studies checked, an unresolved V gene accounts for under half of them, and the cause for the rest is not known. Within this sample are about 42,000 clones, with just over 85% of them counted one time only. Together, the top ten hold just over 20% of the sample. The sample in question was CD4+ or CD8+ T cells sorted from blood, obtained in a trial of the OX40 agonist ivuxolimab. These receptors were obtained from an adult with an advanced solid tumor such as melanoma, head and neck, liver or kidney cancer.

The rearrangement links TRBV7-2 to TRBJ1-1, with D uncertain. This CDR3 contains 15 residues. From germline, CDR1 is SGHTA and CDR2 FQGNSA. Trimming cost V 5 bases and J 2 bases, with 15 bases left between them. CDR3: CASSPPALINTEAFF. CDR3 nucleotide sequence: TGTGCCAGCAGCCCCCCGGCCCTCATTAACACTGAAGCTTTCTTT.

The gene calls are TRBV4-2 and TRBJ2-6; D is ambiguous. This CDR3 region has 15 residues. With 4 bases removed from V and 0 bases from J, the gap between germline ends came to 7 bases. The germline V gene encodes CDR1 LGHNA and CDR2 YNFKEQ. CDR3 nucleotide sequence: TGTGCCAGCAGCCGTGAGAGCTCTGGGGCCAACGTCCTGACTTTC. As protein: CASSRESSGANVLTF.

The chain carries TRBV7-7 and TRBJ2-4; D might be TRBD1 or TRBD2, each matching 6 bases. Trimming cost V 5 bases and J 6 bases, with 17 bases left between them. The germline gives CDR1 SSHAT, CDR2 FNYEAQ (reference sequence). The CDR3 consists of 15 residues. The CDR3 loop reads CASSNPQGGVNIQYF. CDR3 coding DNA: TGTGCCAGCAGCAATCCACAGGGCGGGGTAAACATTCAGTACTTC.

The chain employs TRBV12-5 and TRBJ2-3; D is perhaps TRBD1 or TRBD2 (5 bases each). CDR1 and CDR2 from the germline V gene are LGHNT and FRNRAP. The CDR3 length is 16 residues. The V and J ends lost 5 bases and 0 bases respectively, with 15 bases between them. CDR3 nucleotides: TGTGCTAGTGGTCCCCCCCCGGGACGGAGCACAGATACGCAGTATTTT. This translates into CASGPPPGRSTDTQYF. The full variable domain, rest sourced from reference TRBV12-5 and TRBJ2-3, is DARVTQTPRHKVTEMGQEVTMRCQPILGHNTVFWYRQTMMQGLELLAYFRNRAPLDDSGMPKDRFSAEMPDATLATLKIQPSEPRDSAVYFCASGPPPGRSTDTQYFGPGTRLTVL.

The rearrangement links TRBV7-6 to TRBJ2-7, with D possibly called TRBD1 or TRBD2 (6 bases each). There are 13 residues in the CDR3. V was clipped by 5 bases and J by 6 bases, with 14 bases between them. The germline gives CDR1 SGHVS, CDR2 FNYEAQ. In DNA form, the CDR3 reads TGTGCCAGCAGCCTAGGTGAGGGGGGCGAGCAGTACTTC. The encoded protein is CASSLGEGGEQYF.

The chain links TRBV4-2 to TRBJ2-1; 10 nucleotides line up with TRBD2. This CDR3 comprises 17 residues. V shed 3 bases and J 3 bases; nucleotides not matched to a gene: 8. Germline V lookup: CDR1 LGHNA, CDR2 YNFKEQ. CDR3 protein: CASSHGAGGQGYNEQFF. CDR3 in DNA: TGTGCCAGCAGCCATGGAGCGGGGGGGCAGGGCTACAATGAGCAGTTCTTC.

This sequence joins TRBV7-9 and TRBJ1-1; the D is unclear. V was shortened by 5 bases and J by 6 bases, with 10 bases between the two germline ends. The germline gives CDR1 SEHNR, CDR2 FQNEAQ (reference sequence). The CDR3 totals 12 residues. The CDR3 protein is CASSQTGSEAFF. CDR3 coding DNA: TGTGCCAGCAGCCAGACGGGATCTGAAGCTTTCTTT.

This clone showed up just once. The chain is built from TRBV19 and TRBJ1-6; unclear D gene. Germline CDR1 and CDR2: LNHDA and SQIVND (reference sequence). V lost 5 bases to trimming and J lost 11 bases, with 13 bases between them. The CDR3 loop spans 13 amino acids. The CDR3 is CASSVGMMAPLHF. CDR3 in DNA: TGTGCCAGTAGTGTGGGGATGATGGCACCCCTCCACTTT. Complete variable domain (other parts from reference TRBV19 and TRBJ1-6): DGGITQSPKYLFRKEGQNVTLSCEQNLNHDAMYWYRQDPGQGLRLIYYSQIVNDFQKGDIAEGYSVSREKKESFPLTVTSAQKNPTAFYLCASSVGMMAPLHFGNGTRLTVT.

The chain couples TRBV5-4 to TRBJ2-4; tentatively, D is TRBD1 or TRBD2 (5 bases each). The length of the CDR3 is 14 residues. CDR1 and CDR2 from the germline V gene are SGHNT and YYREEE (reference sequence). Deletions cut 1 base from V and 5 bases from J, with 10 bases between. The CDR3 sequence: CASSLSGGENIQYF. In DNA form, the CDR3 reads TGTGCCAGCAGCTTGTCTGGGGGAGAAAACATTCAGTACTTC.

The V gene is TRBV6-5, the J gene TRBJ2-7; D is tentatively TRBD1 or TRBD2 (5 bases each). Trimming left V 5 bases short and J 3 bases short, with 14 bases between. The CDR3 length is 14 residues. The V gene's germline CDR1 is MNHEY and CDR2 SVGAGI. The DNA of the CDR3 is TGTGCCAGCAGTAGGGACCCAGAAATCTACGAGCAGTACTTC. It encodes CASSRDPEIYEQYF.

The DNA of the CDR3 is TGTGCCAGTAGTGAGGACTGGCTAGCGATAATCGGGGAGCTGTTTTTT. Translation: CASSEDWLAIIGELFF. V is TRBV19 and J is TRBJ2-2; D perhaps matches TRBD2 (6 bases). CDR3 length: 16 amino acids. Germline CDR1 and CDR2: LNHDA and SQIVND (reference sequence). V lost 5 bases to trimming and J lost 7 bases, with 20 bases between them.

The V and J genes are TRBV27 and TRBJ1-2; weak D call: TRBD1 (6 bases). The CDR3 has 13 residues. CDR1 and CDR2 from the germline V gene are MNHEY and SMNVEV (reference sequence). With 0 bases removed from V and 6 bases from J, the gap between germline ends came to 8 bases. In nucleotides, the CDR3 is TGTGCCAGCAGTTTATCAGGGGGGAATGGCTACACCTTC. It specifies CASSLSGGNGYTF.

The chain has TRBV25-1 and TRBJ2-3, with D possibly TRBD2 on 5 matching bases. This CDR3 region has 12 residues. Trimming removed 3 bases from V and 4 bases from J, with 5 bases in between. CDR1 is MGHDK, CDR2 SYGVNS, per germline. The DNA for the CDR3 is TGTGCCAGCAGTGAGGGAGCAGATACGCAGTATTTT. Encoded protein: CASSEGADTQYF.

J is TRBJ2-2 and V is TRBV6-5; TRBD1 aligns across 7 bases. Trimming removed 6 bases from V and 4 bases from J; junction bases left unmatched: 8. The germline CDR1 and CDR2 sequences are MNHEY and SVGAGI. This CDR3 is 15 amino acids long. Here the CDR3 reads CASRFPQGSTGELFF. DNA for the CDR3: TGTGCCAGCAGATTCCCACAGGGGTCCACCGGGGAGCTGTTTTTT.

The chain employs TRBV6-5 and TRBJ2-2, with D unclear. V was shortened by 2 bases and J by 3 bases, with 7 bases between the two germline ends. The CDR3 runs 14 residues. CDR1 and CDR2 from the germline V gene are MNHEY and SVGAGI. The CDR3 nucleotides are TGTGCCAGCAGTTACAACCTGGACACCGGGGAGCTGTTTTTT. Residues: CASSYNLDTGELFF.

This clone has only one observation. V usage is TRBV7-6 and J usage is TRBJ2-5; 10 bases agree with TRBD2. CDR1 and CDR2 (germline): SGHVS, FNYEAQ. The trim removed 4 bases at V and 5 bases at J, leaving 4 bases unmatched. This CDR3 is built from 14 residues. The CDR3 is CASSSAGGWETQYF. CDR3 bases: TGTGCCAGCAGCTCAGCGGGGGGGTGGGAGACCCAGTACTTC.

The J gene is TRBJ2-7, the V gene TRBV5-1; D unresolved. The CDR3 is made up of 13 amino acids. V lost 4 bases and J 1 base, leaving 9 bases between the germline ends. Germline values: CDR1 SGHRS, CDR2 YFSETQ. CDR3 region: CASSMDESYEQYF. The CDR3 coding sequence is TGCGCCAGCAGCATGGACGAATCCTACGAGCAGTACTTC.

The rearrangement joins TRBV7-9 to TRBJ1-4; no clear D gene. Per the germline V gene, CDR1 is SEHNR and CDR2 is FQNEAQ (reference sequence). The CDR3 has 16 amino acids. The ends were cut back, 3 bases at V and 0 bases at J, with 11 bases in the middle. CDR3: CASSLPVWATNEKLFF. CDR3 DNA sequence: TGTGCCAGCAGCTTGCCTGTCTGGGCAACTAATGAAAAACTGTTTTTT. The full variable domain, with the rest looked up from reference TRBV7-9 and TRBJ1-4, is DTGVSQNPRHKITKRGQNVTFRCDPISEHNRLYWYRQTLGQGPEFLTYFQNEAQLEKSRLLSDRFSAERPKGSFSTLEIQRTEQGDSAMYLCASSLPVWATNEKLFFGSGTQLSVL.

This chain links TRBV29-1 with TRBJ1-1; possible D gene TRBD1, 6 bases. The V gene's germline CDR1 is SQVTM and CDR2 ANQGSEA. Trimming removed 8 bases from V and 3 bases from J, with 19 bases in between. The CDR3 runs 14 residues. The CDR3 protein is CSTNAQGQYTEAFF. The CDR3 DNA reads TGCAGCACCAACGCCCAGGGGCAGTACACTGAAGCTTTCTTT. The entire variable domain, with the rest obtained from reference TRBV29-1 and TRBJ1-1, is as follows: SAVISQKPSRDICQRGTSLTIQCQVDSQVTMMFWYRQQPGQSLTLIATANQGSEATYESGFVIDKFPISRPNLTFSTLTVSNMSPEDSSIYLCSTNAQGQYTEAFFGQGTRLTVV.

The chain carries TRBV18 and TRBJ2-5; D is ambiguous. Germline CDR1 KGHSH, CDR2 LQKENI. The CDR3 runs to 12 residues. Trimming left V 5 bases short and J 4 bases short, with 8 bases between. CDR3 residues: CASSNPRETQYF. CDR3 sequence (DNA): TGTGCCAGCTCAAATCCGCGAGAGACCCAGTACTTC.

V and J are TRBV7-9 and TRBJ1-1; D possibly corresponds to TRBD1 (5 bases). V was trimmed by 1 base and J by 8 bases, leaving 14 bases between them. Germline V lookup: CDR1 SEHNR, CDR2 FQNEAQ (reference sequence). The CDR3 has 14 amino acids. DNA of the CDR3: TGTGCCAGCAGCTTAGTACCCCAGGGTCTGGAAGCTTTCTTT. It specifies CASSLVPQGLEAFF. Looking up the rest from reference TRBV7-9 and TRBJ1-1 gives the full variable domain: DTGVSQNPRHKITKRGQNVTFRCDPISEHNRLYWYRQTLGQGPEFLTYFQNEAQLEKSRLLSDRFSAERPKGSFSTLEIQRTEQGDSAMYLCASSLVPQGLEAFFGQGTRLTVV.

V usage is TRBV23-1 and J usage is TRBJ1-1; 8 nucleotides agree with TRBD1. TRBV23-1 falls under the ORF class, with uncertain function. This CDR3 comprises 18 residues. Losses at the gene ends were 3 bases for V and 3 bases for J; bases not matched to a gene: 15. CDR3: CASSQRQGQELTDTEAFF. The CDR3 DNA reads as TGCGCCAGCAGTCAGCGACAGGGACAGGAGTTAACGGACACTGAAGCTTTCTTT.

The chain links TRBV6-1 to TRBJ1-6; tentatively, D is TRBD1 (6 bases). There are 13 residues in the CDR3. The germline V gene has CDR1 MNHNS and CDR2 SASEGT. The V and J ends lost 7 bases and 6 bases respectively, with 10 bases between them. The CDR3 loop is CASTPGANSPLHF. CDR3 DNA sequence: TGTGCCAGCACACCAGGGGCTAATTCACCCCTCCACTTT.

The V call is TRBV9, the J call TRBJ2-1; tentatively, D is TRBD1 (6 bases). The CDR3 is made up of 12 amino acids. V dropped 7 bases and J dropped 3 bases, with 8 bases sitting between them. The germline gives CDR1 SGDLS, CDR2 YYNGEE. This CDR3 is CASEGGYNEQFF. CDR3 DNA: TGTGCCAGCGAAGGGGGCTACAATGAGCAGTTCTTC.

The genes are TRBV28 and TRBJ1-1; no definite D call. The CDR3 covers 14 residues. The V gene's germline CDR1 is MDHEN and CDR2 SYDVKM. V dropped 2 bases and J dropped 1 base, with 8 bases sitting between them. CDR3 nucleotides: TGTGCCAGCAGTTTAACGCGGGGGAACACTGAAGCTTTCTTT. This translates into CASSLTRGNTEAFF. Combining the CDR3 with reference TRBV28 and TRBJ1-1 gives the whole variable domain DVKVTQSSRYLVKRTGEKVFLECVQDMDHENMFWYRQDPGLGLRLIYFSYDVKMKEKGDIPEGYSVSREKKERFSLILESASTNQTSMYLCASSLTRGNTEAFFGQGTRLTVV.

On this clone itself: The junction and the germline gene differ at one end; a read error may be behind it. The chain joins TRBV5-4 to TRBJ2-1; the D is unclear. CDR1 is SGHNT, CDR2 YYREEE, per germline (reference sequence). The length of the CDR3 is 13 residues. CDR3 DNA sequence: TGCGCCAGCAGCCCCAACTCCTACAATGAGCAGTTCTTC. This codes for CASSPNSYNEQFF.

The V and J genes are TRBV5-4 and TRBJ1-4, with D perhaps TRBD1 (6 bases). Per the germline V gene, CDR1 is SGHNT and CDR2 is YYREEE (reference sequence). The CDR3 covers 14 residues. Trimming took off 3 bases at V and 3 bases at J, with 9 bases between the two ends. The CDR3 region is CASSWGPPNEKLFF. In DNA form, the CDR3 reads TGTGCCAGCAGCTGGGGGCCTCCTAATGAAAAACTGTTTTTT.

The V call is TRBV15, the J call TRBJ1-2, with TRBD1 as a possible D gene (6 bases). CDR3 length equals 15 residues. Trimming took 4 bases from V and 4 from J, leaving 16 bases between them. The V gene's germline CDR1 is LNHNV and CDR2 YYDKDF (reference sequence). The chain's CDR3 is CATSKRKTGGYGYTF. The DNA of the CDR3 is TGTGCCACCAGCAAAAGGAAGACAGGCGGCTATGGCTACACCTTC.

A few counts support this clone. CDR3 sequence (DNA): TGTGCCACCAGCGAGGATCAGGGAAACTATGGCTACACCTTC. It translates to CATSEDQGNYGYTF. This rearrangement joins TRBV15 to TRBJ1-2, with D possibly being TRBD1 (5 bases). Per germline, CDR1 LNHNV and CDR2 YYDKDF (reference sequence). The CDR3 runs 14 residues. V lost 5 bases and J 2 bases, leaving 12 bases between the germline ends.

This clone has more than one count but fewer than ten. The chain employs TRBV7-9 and TRBJ2-1; D gene uncertain. CDR3 length: 14 residues. Trimming pared 1 base from V and 7 bases from J, leaving 11 bases between. Germline V CDR1 and CDR2: SEHNR, FQNEAQ (reference sequence). The CDR3 here is CASSLDGIGNEQFF. CDR3 bases: TGTGCCAGCAGCTTAGACGGAATTGGGAATGAGCAGTTCTTC.

Note on this clone: A read error may account for a junction end that differs from germline. The chain employs TRBV7-2 and TRBJ2-1; no clear D gene. The germline V gene has CDR1 SGHTA and CDR2 FQGNSA. The CDR3 covers 14 residues. The CDR3 sequence is CASSSLGSNNEQFF. The CDR3 nucleotides are TGTGCCAGCAGCTCTCTGGGCTCCAACAATGAGCAGTTCTTC.

The chain uses TRBV10-1 and TRBJ1-6; D is unresolved. The CDR3 loop spans 15 amino acids. Germline CDR1 WNHNN, CDR2 SYGVQD (reference sequence). The germline V and J ends were trimmed by 6 bases and 7 bases, with 16 bases remaining between them. The CDR3 DNA sequence: TGCGCCAGCAGCGAGAATAGACACGCAAATTCACCCCTCCACTTT. Its protein product is CASSENRHANSPLHF.